This TCR beta chain came from a study of regulatory T cells in long-lasting Graves disease (dated by TCRdb to 2020 to 2023). For the study in its entirety: Patients with newly diagnosed Graves' disease had been on antithyroid drugs for under 3 months. Peripheral blood TCR sequencing and RNA sequencing compared persistent Graves' disease patients with newly diagnosed Graves' disease patients. The study took place in China and was registered as a clinical trial. A total of roughly 35 samples underwent TCR sequencing, from about 13 patients with persistent Graves' disease and 20 patients with newly diagnosed Graves' disease.

Only a few counts were recorded for this clonotype. The antigen it recognizes is unknown. It has no much larger one-base neighbor in the sample; base qualities were not kept. Library prep was done by multiplex PCR. TCRdb lists the instrument as Illumina HiSeq 4000. To build TCR beta libraries, CDR3 regions were amplified by Arm-PCR using iRepertoire HTBI primers. PCR products were gel purified before sequencing. The authors' analysis ran thus. Across samples, around 62 TRBV and around 15 TRBJ segments were identified and used for gene usage analysis of CDR3 amino acid clonotypes. Filtered high-quality paired reads were merged into contigs using COPE and FqMerger. Contigs were aligned with BLAST to IMGT TRBV, TRBD and TRBJ reference genes, and CDR3 was defined per IMGT. Any clonotype with a frequency above 0.1% was classified as a highly expanded clone. Shannon entropy served as the measure of repertoire diversity, while the Gini coefficient captured V-J evenness. A clonotype found in more than one individual was treated as public. TCRdb trimmed the raw reads at Q25, called clones with MiXCR and kept productive beta chains. Identical CDR3 protein sequences are pooled into one entry, listed with their most common genes and DNA. TCRdb, not the authors, supplied the V and J calls. The sample profile shows 400,000 to 550,000 distinct CDR3 sequences; around 14% of them were found once. The top ten clonotypes cover over 15% of the sample.

Overall study outcomes, separate from this receptor: Sequencing and analysis were restricted to the TCR beta chain. Compared with newly diagnosed patients, persistent Graves' disease patients had lower TCR Shannon entropy and fewer highly expanded clones, which suggests clonal expansion. Persistent patients shared more public clonotypes among themselves (around 2,500) than newly diagnosed patients did (more than 950). As a limitation, the authors acknowledged that the small sample size may reduce accuracy. Only peripheral blood was studied, because thyroid tissue, the primary lesion, was inaccessible. TRBV28, TRBJ1-2 and TRBJ2-5 were preferentially used in persistent disease, while TRBV20-1 and TRBJ2-1 were favored in newly diagnosed disease.

The CDR3, cysteine through phenylalanine, is 15 amino acids long. Kept here is only the CDR3 DNA, which spans 45 bases and is read in frame from base 1. Per the germline V gene (reference sequence), WNHNN is the CDR1 and SYGVQD is the CDR2. Trimming removed 2 bases from V and 8 bases from J; the gene matches leave 5 bases unexplained. The sample's time point label, in plain terms: newly diagnosed GD, antithyroid drugs for less than 3 months. RNA was extracted from PBMCs in TRIzol for both TCR sequencing and RNA sequencing. Graves' disease was diagnosed according to American Thyroid Association guidelines. The patients came from an endocrinology department in Xi'an, China. Each patient gave roughly 10 milliliters of peripheral blood, collected in an EDTA anticoagulant tube. Ficoll Paque Plus density gradient separation was used to isolate PBMCs, and no further T cell sorting was performed. An Agilent 2100 Bioanalyzer and agarose gel were used to assess RNA quality, and a NanoDrop 2000 was used to measure RNA concentration.

The data also belong to a second study, concerning T cells in Graves' hyperthyroidism and ophthalmopathy. Taken from the second paper: Stable Graves' hyperthyroidism was defined as the absence of progression to ophthalmopathy over 18 months of follow-up. The hyperthyroidism patients were between 18 and 65 years old and newly diagnosed, with a disease duration of less than 2 months. Exclusion was applied to patients with uncontrolled infections, other autoimmune diseases, pregnancy or lactation. Diagnoses were based on clinical symptoms, serum thyroxine and TRAb, thyroid ultrasound and orbital computed tomography. The TCR CDR3 was subjected to a first round of RT-PCR using the HTBI primer set and the Qiagen OneStep RT-PCR kit. Most expanded thyroid clonotypes (frequency above 0.001) were also found in blood, which suggests that blood repertoires may mirror thyroid immune responses. A 13 V-J signature model separated ophthalmopathy from stable hyperthyroidism, with 87.88% sensitivity and about 81% specificity in cross-validation and 80%/75% in testing. In validation, the model predicted progression to ophthalmopathy with roughly 66% sensitivity and roughly 72% specificity, a median of about 6 months before onset. To identify distinguishing TCR V-J signatures, a discovery cohort of roughly 100 patients was used, comprising approximately 40 with Graves' ophthalmopathy and under 60 with stable Graves' hyperthyroidism. Prospective prediction of ophthalmopathy was tested in an independent validation cohort consisting of roughly 19 hyperthyroidism patients and approximately 16 patients who later progressed to ophthalmopathy. The roughly 94 discovery patients were randomly split 7:3 into training and test sets. In roughly six Graves' hyperthyroidism patients, the study also compared T-cell repertoires from thyroid tissue with T-cell repertoires from blood. Once sampling was done, hyperthyroidism patients were given methimazole at a starting dose of 30 mg daily, whereas ophthalmopathy patients were given high-dose intravenous methylprednisolone. Libraries were constructed in a second round of multiplex PCR, after which size selection and purification were performed. Sequencing of the libraries was done on an Illumina HiSeq2000 using paired-end 100 bp reads. Raw data were processed with SOAPnuke, discarding reads with adapters, uncalled bases, mean Phred below 15, or no exact constant-primer or identifier match. High-quality paired reads were merged using COPE v1.2.5, and each unique nucleotide sequence was defined as a clonotype. MiTCR v1.1 was used to align the clonotypes against IMGT TRBV, TRBD and TRBJ reference segments. Only V-J combinations with frequency above 0.0001, covering about 99% of repertoires, were analysed. The TCS score was defined as the ratio of F50 (clonal expansion) to E x V (chaos), calculated using BLOSUM62-based TCRdist between CDR3 peptides within each V-J. Welch's t-statistics and random forest reduced fewer than 600 V-J features to roughly 13, which were used in a naive Bayes classifier (R e1071). Sample size was not statistically predetermined, and blinding of investigators to group allocation was not performed. The paper reports TCR Vbeta CDR3 sequencing of some 140 peripheral blood samples: over 40 ophthalmopathy, over 70 hyperthyroidism and around 17 progressor patients.

The sequenced sample was peripheral blood mononuclear cells (PBMCs), obtained at new diagnosis, from a patient treated with antithyroid drugs. Recombination linked TRBV10-1 to TRBJ2-1, and 11 junctional nucleotides match TRBD2. This clonotype was obtained from a woman younger than 45 with Graves disease. Donor details come from another sample of the same person, matched by shared clones. The DNA sequence is TGCGCCAGCAGTGAGGAGACTAGCGGGAACGATGAGCAGTTCTTC. Its protein is CASSEETSGNDEQFF.